The clone carrying this TCR beta chain was detected once. Its target is not known. Per the germline V gene, CDR1 is PRHDT and CDR2 is FYEKMQ (reference sequence). The length of the CDR3 is 19 residues. With 0 bases removed from V and 0 bases from J, the gap between germline ends came to 15 bases. Method: immunoSEQ multiplex PCR; TCRdb's copy keeps in-frame clones and lacks some. The sample includes approximately 400,000 clones, approximately 85% of them seen just once. Sample treatment: about 20 received Ad26.COV2.S at low or high dose, single or two shots; about 5 received placebo; per-sample allocation not given. Samples analyzed were those drawn on day 63 after the first vaccine or placebo injection. This sample is part of a study of Ad26.COV2.S vaccination and SARS-CoV-2 variants. Study-level results: Vaccine and placebo groups showed comparable non-spike TCR breadth.

The material sequenced was peripheral blood, taken in a trial of Ad26.COV2.S vaccine versus placebo. The clonotype originates from a person aged 18-65 years who received the Ad26.COV2.S COVID-19 vaccine or a placebo. This chain joins TRBV13 and TRBJ1-6; D is unclear. The CDR3 bases are TGTGCCAGCAGCTTAGGCCGTATGAGGGAACACTCCTATAATTCACCCCTCCACTTT. Translation: CASSLGRMREHSYNSPLHF.